The entry below describes one TCR beta chain. The sample belongs to a study of cytomegalovirus exposure and HLA in healthy donors. As for the study in general: The approximately 120 validation repertoires were reported in a later analysis to have been generated on the same platform as the approximately 700 first-cohort repertoires.

Sequenced by immunoSEQ multiplex PCR; TCRdb stores in-frame clones only, minus some. The data contain hundreds of thousands of clones, roughly 90% of them singletons. The V gene's germline CDR1 is MGHRA and CDR2 YSYEKL. Trimming removed 0 bases from V and 2 bases from J, with 11 bases in between. The CDR3 runs 16 residues. The chain uses TRBV4-1 and TRBJ1-5; D uncertain. The specimen sequenced was PBMCs. This TCR derives from a young man in good health and CMV-seropositive. This CDR3 is CASSQEGYGGNQPQHF. In nucleotides, the CDR3 is TGCGCCAGCAGCCAAGAAGGTTACGGCGGCAATCAGCCCCAGCATTTT.